This TCR beta chain came from a study of blood T cells in healthy people across ages. A word on this clonotype: Its antigen remains unidentified.

Notes on the study in general: Versus aged donors, long-lived donors had higher diversity and more naive CD4+ cells.

Primers used in a second PCR of roughly 6 to 12 cycles were a sample-barcoded 5' primer and a J-beta primer mix. Sequencing recovered at least 2.5 million CDR3-containing paired-end reads from each sample. In TCRdb, the 5' RACE reads were re-called with MiXCR into one record per CDR3 protein. Of approximately 690,000 distinct CDR3 sequences in the sample, around 54% were seen once. Trimming took off 4 bases at V and 7 bases at J, with 16 bases between the two ends. Germline V gene lookup returns CDR1 SQVTM and CDR2 ANQGSEA. The CDR3 extends over 13 amino acids. Ranging in age from roughly 6 to 100, the donors were healthy Caucasian individuals from Russia.

This TCR derives from a man aged 55 to 70 in good health. The sequencing input was blood. The genes are TRBV29-1 and TRBJ1-1; D might be TRBD1 (6 bases). The CDR3 spells CSVVQQEGGEAFF. DNA of the CDR3: TGCAGCGTTGTTCAGCAGGAAGGGGGTGAAGCTTTCTTT. Full variable domain (remainder filled in from reference TRBV29-1 and TRBJ1-1): SAVISQKPSRDICQRGTSLTIQCQVDSQVTMMFWYRQQPGQSLTLIATANQGSEATYESGFVIDKFPISRPNLTFSTLTVSNMSPEDSSIYLCSVVQQEGGEAFFGQGTRLTVV.